The next 28 T cell receptor beta chains were all read from a single sample in a study of human T cells and chemical hapten exposure. TCRdb reprocessed the RACE reads via MiXCR and lists one record per CDR3 protein. The sample has 250,000 or so distinct CDR3 sequences; almost 8% are singletons. Stated time point: pre-sensitization, week 0. Treatment indicated: therapeutic diphenylcyclopropenone sensitization with weekly scalp DPC. Sequenced here: whole blood, sampled in connection with sensitization to the hapten diphenylcyclopropenone (DPC). These receptors all come from a man aged 18 to 30 with alopecia areata. Some clones in this sample may be carry-over from other donors' samples.

The V gene is TRBV6-2 or TRBV6-3, the J gene TRBJ2-1, with 10 bases fitting TRBD2. Germline V gives CDR1 MNHEY, CDR2 SVGEGT. This CDR3 is 14 amino acids long. V was pared by 5 bases and J by 4 bases, with 2 bases of the junction left unmatched. CDR3 loop: CASSLAGVYNEQFF. The CDR3 bases are TGTGCCAGCAGTCTAGCGGGGGTATACAATGAGCAGTTCTTC.

V and J are TRBV7-9 and TRBJ1-1, with TRBD1 identical over 7 bases. CDR3 length: 15 residues. V gave up 5 bases and J gave up 5 bases; unmatched junction bases: 11. CDR1 is SEHNR and CDR2 is FQNEAQ in the germline V gene (reference sequence). This chain's CDR3 is CASSLQGGRVTEAFF. DNA of the CDR3: TGTGCCAGCAGCCTCCAGGGGGGGAGGGTAACTGAAGCTTTCTTT.

The chain combines TRBV20-1 with TRBJ1-2, with 7 bases identical to TRBD1. Trimming removed 1 base from V and 0 bases from J; junction bases left unmatched: 11. CDR1 and CDR2 (germline): DFQATT, SNEGSKA (reference sequence). The CDR3 has 17 residues. The CDR3 sequence: CSARAGTVNTANYGYTF. In nucleotides, the CDR3 is TGCAGTGCTAGAGCTGGGACAGTGAATACCGCTAACTATGGCTACACCTTC.

This clonotype was seen only a few times. CDR3 sequence (DNA): TGTGCCAGCAGCCCCGGAGCTGCAACTAATGAAAAACTGTTTTTT. It is translated as CASSPGAATNEKLFF. The chain carries TRBV11-2 and TRBJ1-4; no clear D gene. V dropped 5 bases and J dropped 0 bases, with 10 bases sitting between them. Germline V gives CDR1 SGHAT, CDR2 FQNNGV. The CDR3 runs to 15 residues.

The chain links TRBV5-1 to TRBJ2-6, with D hard to call. V was trimmed by 0 bases and J by 1 base, leaving 5 bases between them. Germline V gene lookup returns CDR1 SGHRS and CDR2 YFSETQ. The CDR3 totals 15 residues. The CDR3 sequence: CASSLAESGANVLTF. The CDR3 nucleotides read TGCGCCAGCAGCTTGGCAGAATCTGGGGCCAACGTCCTGACTTTC.

There are a few counts of this clonotype. The chain links TRBV29-1 to TRBJ1-5; TRBD1 agrees at 7 bases. After removal of 6 bases from V and 3 bases from J, the junction contained 8 bases not matched to a gene. The CDR3 is 14 amino acids. CDR1 is SQVTM, CDR2 ANQGSEA, per germline. The DNA for the CDR3 is TGCAGCGTCTCAGGGGGATCACCCAATCAGCCCCAGCATTTT. Translation: CSVSGGSPNQPQHF.

V gene TRBV6-6 combines with J gene TRBJ2-1, with D possibly matching TRBD1 (6 bases). CDR1 and CDR2 from the germline V gene are MNHNY and SVGAGI (reference sequence). The CDR3 covers 13 residues. V was clipped by 3 bases and J by 8 bases, with 11 bases between them. The DNA of the CDR3 is TGTGCCAGCAGTTATGGGCAGGGGTATGAGCAGTTCTTC. Translation: CASSYGQGYEQFF.

The CDR3 nucleotides read TGCGCCAGAGAGCGAGACTGCTTTGGGGACACTGAAGCTTTCTTT. As protein: CARERDCFGDTEAFF. This rearrangement joins TRBV23-1 to TRBJ1-1; D not certain. TRBV23-1 is noted as an ORF with a role that remains uncertain. There are 15 residues in the CDR3. Trimming cost V 9 bases and J 3 bases, with 20 bases left between them.

This chain uses TRBV20-1 with TRBJ2-7; D remains unclear. Germline V gene sequence: CDR1 DFQATT, CDR2 SNEGSKA (reference sequence). V dropped 0 bases and J dropped 5 bases, with 8 bases sitting between them. The CDR3 length is 12 residues. The CDR3 reads CSARDYQNEQYF. CDR3 DNA sequence: TGCAGTGCTAGAGATTACCAGAACGAGCAGTACTTC.

This clonotype was counted many times. V and J are TRBV25-1 and TRBJ2-5; D call uncertain. The CDR3 length is 13 residues. V was trimmed by 1 base and J by 4 bases, leaving 7 bases between them. Germline V gives CDR1 MGHDK, CDR2 SYGVNS. CDR3 region: CASSELTRETQYF. For the CDR3, the DNA is TGTGCCAGCAGTGAATTGACTCGAGAGACCCAGTACTTC.

This clonotype was seen only a few times. V usage is TRBV6-5 and J usage is TRBJ1-2; D might be TRBD1 (5 bases). Trimming took 0 bases from V and 3 from J, leaving 11 bases between them. Germline V gives CDR1 MNHEY, CDR2 SVGAGI. CDR3 length: 15 residues. CDR3 sequence (DNA): TGTGCCAGCAGTTACTCGAATCGGGGGGACTATGGCTACACCTTC. Protein product: CASSYSNRGDYGYTF.

Ten or more counts support this clonotype. J is TRBJ1-3 and V is TRBV7-9, with D uncertain. The germline V and J ends were trimmed by 6 bases and 0 bases, with 12 bases remaining between them. The V gene's germline CDR1 is SEHNR and CDR2 FQNEAQ (reference sequence). This CDR3 has 15 amino acids. CDR3 amino acids: CASSSHSSSGNTIYF. The CDR3 DNA is TGTGCCAGCAGTTCTCACTCGAGCTCTGGAAACACCATATATTTT.

There are a few counts of this clonotype. The gene calls are TRBV4-3 and TRBJ2-7; 11 nucleotides match TRBD1. The trim removed 0 bases at V and 3 bases at J, leaving 10 bases unmatched. This CDR3 comprises 18 residues. The germline V gene has CDR1 LGHNA and CDR2 YSLEER. In DNA form, the CDR3 reads TGCGCCAGCAGCCAAGAGCTCGGACAGGGGGCCGGGGGCTACGAGCAGTACTTC. Its protein is CASSQELGQGAGGYEQYF.

This clonotype appeared a few times. The V and J genes are TRBV2 and TRBJ1-6; 7 bases are shared with TRBD1. This CDR3 is 15 amino acids long. CDR1 and CDR2 from the germline V gene are SNHLY and FYNNEI. With 7 bases clipped from V and 6 bases from J, the junction kept 9 bases outside the gene matches. CDR3 DNA sequence: TGTGCCAGCATAGTTGGACAGGCCCTTAATTCACCCCTCCACTTT. It encodes CASIVGQALNSPLHF.

The chain recombines TRBV9 with TRBJ1-2; maybe TRBD1 (6 bases). With 0 bases removed from V and 5 bases from J, the gap between germline ends came to 14 bases. Germline assignment: CDR1 SGDLS and CDR2 YYNGEE. The CDR3 runs 15 residues. Here the CDR3 DNA reads TGTGCCAGCAGCGTAGAACAGGGCGGTCGTTATGGCTACACCTTC. This sequence encodes CASSVEQGGRYGYTF.

This clonotype showed up just a few times. One end of the junction fails to match germline, which may point to a read error. The chain links TRBV12-3 or TRBV12-4 to TRBJ2-1; D not certain. The CDR3 contains 11 residues. The CDR3 reads CASSLGFEEFF. The CDR3 coding sequence is TGTGCCAGCAGTTTGGGGTTTGAGGAGTTCTTC.

Only a few counts were recorded for this clonotype. This chain's CDR3 is CSARPTLDGDTQYF. The DNA of the CDR3 is TGCAGTGCTAGGCCCACTCTCGACGGGGATACGCAGTATTTT. The chain carries TRBV20-1 and TRBJ2-3; D is unresolved. The CDR3 has 14 amino acids. With 3 bases removed from V and 6 bases from J, the gap between germline ends came to 16 bases. The germline gives CDR1 DFQATT, CDR2 SNEGSKA (reference sequence).

This clonotype came up many times. This chain connects TRBV7-3 to TRBJ1-1; TRBD1 might be the D (5 bases). This CDR3 is built from 15 residues. Deletions cut 1 base from V and 1 base from J, with 10 bases between. The germline CDR1 and CDR2 sequences are SGHTA and FQGTGA. CDR3 in DNA: TGTGCCAGCAGCTTAATGATGGGGCCGAACACTGAAGCTTTCTTT. Protein sequence: CASSLMMGPNTEAFF.

Here the CDR3 reads CASSYPNSSPLTYEQYF. In nucleotides, the CDR3 is TGTGCCAGCAGTTACCCCAATTCGAGCCCGCTAACCTACGAGCAGTACTTC. The chain employs TRBV6-2 or TRBV6-3 and TRBJ2-7; no definite D call. Per the germline V gene, CDR1 is MNHEY and CDR2 is SVGEGT. V was trimmed by 2 bases and J by 2 bases, leaving 19 bases between them. The CDR3 spans 17 residues.

This clonotype has just a few counts. V gene TRBV11-2 combines with J gene TRBJ2-5; maybe TRBD2 (6 bases). CDR1 is SGHAT and CDR2 is FQNNGV in the germline V gene. The V end was cut by 4 bases, the J end by 1 base, with 13 bases between. This CDR3 is built from 15 residues. As DNA, the CDR3 is TGTGCCAGCAGCTCGACGGGAGTGGGCCAAGAGACCCAGTACTTC. Amino acids: CASSSTGVGQETQYF. Full variable domain (outside the CDR3, taken from reference TRBV11-2 and TRBJ2-5): EAGVAQSPRYKIIEKRQSVAFWCNPISGHATLYWYQQILGQGPKLLIQFQNNGVVDDSQLPKDRFSAERLKGVDSTLKIQPAKLEDSAVYLCASSSTGVGQETQYFGPGTRLLVL.

V is TRBV4-3 and J is TRBJ2-3; perhaps TRBD1 as D (6 bases). V was trimmed by 4 bases and J by 1 base, leaving 15 bases between them. Germline V gene lookup returns CDR1 LGHNA and CDR2 YSLEER. The CDR3 sequence is 16 residues long. The CDR3 reads CASSPRWAGGTDTQYF. The CDR3 coding sequence is TGCGCCAGCAGCCCCCGCTGGGCAGGGGGCACAGATACGCAGTATTTT.

The chain employs TRBV7-9 and TRBJ1-5, with D hard to call. The CDR3 contains 15 residues. Germline V gene lookup returns CDR1 SEHNR and CDR2 FQNEAQ (reference sequence). Trimming shortened V by 1 base and J by 6 bases, and 13 bases separated the two germline ends. DNA for the CDR3: TGTGCCAGCAGCTTAGAATCCGTTGTGAGTCAGCCCCAGCATTTT. Translated, it gives CASSLESVVSQPQHF.

This clonotype is classed as medium-sized. The chain recombines TRBV28 with TRBJ2-2; weak D call: TRBD1 (7 bases). V dropped 2 bases and J dropped 7 bases, with 17 bases sitting between them. The CDR3 length is 16 residues. The germline gives CDR1 MDHEN, CDR2 SYDVKM. Here the CDR3 reads CASSLQSDREVGELFF. DNA for the CDR3: TGTGCCAGCAGTTTACAAAGTGACAGGGAGGTCGGGGAGCTGTTTTTT.

This clonotype was observed a few times. The V and J genes are TRBV28 and TRBJ2-5, with TRBD1 matching over 10 bases. From germline, CDR1 is MDHEN and CDR2 SYDVKM. The CDR3 runs 15 residues. V lost 6 bases, J lost 5 bases, and 9 bases stayed unmatched. The CDR3 is CASRPGTGAGETQYF. The CDR3 DNA reads TGTGCCAGCAGACCCGGGACAGGGGCCGGCGAGACCCAGTACTTC.

Here the CDR3 DNA reads TGTGCCAGCAGCTCCGGACAGGGGGCACAGACCCAGTACTTC. Its translation is CASSSGQGAQTQYF. V gene TRBV7-3 combines with J gene TRBJ2-5, with 11 bases identical to TRBD1. Germline lookup yields CDR1 SGHTA and CDR2 FQGTGA. This CDR3 comprises 14 residues. J lost 6 bases, V lost 4 bases, and 4 bases had no gene match. Complete variable domain (other parts from reference TRBV7-3 and TRBJ2-5): GAGVSQTPSNKVTEKGKYVELRCDPISGHTALYWYRQSLGQGPEFLIYFQGTGAADDSGLPNDRFFAVRPEGSVSTLKIQRTERGDSAVYLCASSSGQGAQTQYFGPGTRLLVL.

This clonotype was counted at least ten times. In DNA form, the CDR3 reads TGTGCCAGCAGACAAGGGATATTGAACAATGAGCAGTTCTTC. Translating it yields CASRQGILNNEQFF. This chain joins TRBV5-5 and TRBJ2-1; unclear D gene. Germline V gene data show CDR1 as SGHKS and CDR2 as YYEKEE (reference sequence). The CDR3 is made up of 14 amino acids. Deletions cut 5 bases from V and 5 bases from J, with 14 bases between.

For the CDR3, the DNA is TGTGCCAGCAGCTTAGGAGGGGCCATTGGCTACACCTTC. Its translation: CASSLGGAIGYTF. V and J are TRBV7-2 and TRBJ1-2; D is perhaps TRBD1 (5 bases). The V and J ends lost 1 base and 7 bases respectively, with 10 bases between them. Germline V CDR1 and CDR2: SGHTA, FQGNSA. This CDR3 is built from 13 residues.

The chain joins TRBV3-1 to TRBJ1-3; tentative D call: TRBD1 (5 bases). The CDR3 consists of 15 residues. Per germline, CDR1 LGHDT and CDR2 YNNKEL (reference sequence). The V end was cut by 2 bases, the J end by 0 bases, with 8 bases between. CDR3 coding DNA: TGTGCCAGCAGCCAACCGGGACCCTCTGGAAACACCATATATTTT. The encoded protein is CASSQPGPSGNTIYF.